These 5 T cell receptor beta chains were sequenced from one sample in a study of blood T cell repertoires in COVID-19. Assay used: immunoSEQ multiplex PCR; TCRdb lists only in-frame clones, some missing. The sample has some 220,000 clones, over 70% seen once. Sample: peripheral blood. These receptors originate from a woman in her seventies with acute or convalescent COVID-19.

The CDR3 DNA sequence: TGTGCCAGCAGCTCTACAGGGCGGACCGGGGAGCTGTTTTTT. Amino acids: CASSSTGRTGELFF. V gene TRBV5-6 combines with J gene TRBJ2-2; D might be TRBD1 (6 bases). V was clipped by 3 bases and J by 5 bases, with 11 bases between them. The CDR3 length is 14 residues. In germline, CDR1 is SGHDT, CDR2 YYEEEE. Variable domain in full (rest from reference TRBV5-6 and TRBJ2-2): DAGVTQSPTHLIKTRGQQVTLRCSPKSGHDTVSWYQQALGQGPQFIFQYYEEEERQRGNFPDRFSGHQFPNYSSELNVNALLLGDSALYLCASSSTGRTGELFFGEGSRLTVL.

The chain couples TRBV5-6 to TRBJ1-5; D is unclear. From germline, CDR1 is SGHDT and CDR2 YYEEEE. Trimming pared 3 bases from V and 5 bases from J, leaving 15 bases between. This CDR3 has 15 residues. The chain's CDR3 is CASSYSGFFDQPQHF. CDR3 coding DNA: TGTGCCAGCAGCTACTCGGGATTTTTTGATCAGCCCCAGCATTTT.

This chain joins TRBV29-1 and TRBJ1-2; 7 bases map to TRBD1. Germline assignment: CDR1 SQVTM and CDR2 ANQGSEA. Losses at the gene ends were 8 bases for V and 5 bases for J; bases not matched to a gene: 8. The CDR3 is 12 residues long. In nucleotides, the CDR3 is TGCAGCTGTTCGCGGGACAGTTATGGCTACACCTTC. Amino acids: CSCSRDSYGYTF.

V and J are TRBV11-3 and TRBJ2-7; 8 positions agree with TRBD2. V shed 5 bases, J shed 3 bases, and the junction held 12 bases outside the gene matches. The CDR3 covers 16 residues. Germline V lookup: CDR1 SGHNT, CDR2 YENEEA. The CDR3 DNA reads as TGTGCCAGCAGCCTTAGGACTAGCCCGGCTTTCTACGAGCAGTACGTC. This translates into CASSLRTSPAFYEQYV.

The CDR3, as DNA: TGTGCCAGCAGTGGTCGGAACTATGGCTACACCTTC. Protein: CASSGRNYGYTF. V gene TRBV3-1 (or the pseudogene TRBV3-2) combines with J gene TRBJ1-2; D uncertain. V was pared by 6 bases and J by 2 bases, with 7 bases between. Per the germline V gene, CDR1 is LGHDT and CDR2 is YNNKEL (reference sequence). This CDR3 is built from 12 residues.